Presented here are 29 T cell receptor beta chains from one specimen sequenced in a study of blood T cell repertoires in COVID-19 (dated by TCRdb to 2020 to 2022). Library preparation was by the immunoSEQ multiplex PCR assay. Sourced from immuneACCESS, this table was stored by TCRdb with only in-frame sequences that have V and J called. A share of the clones is absent; for the studies checked, an unresolved V gene accounts for under half, and the remainder has no known explanation. In all, the sample holds about 220,000 clones, and 80% to 90% of those were seen once. The ten largest clones take up 5% to 6.5% of the sample. Material for sequencing was peripheral blood. The receptor source for this set is a woman in her sixties or seventies who had recovered from COVID-19.

Here the CDR3 DNA reads TGCGCCAGCAGCCCGGGGGGGTTGGCAGATACGCAGTATTTT. Translating it yields CASSPGGLADTQYF. The J gene is TRBJ2-3, the V gene TRBV5-1; TRBD2 matches 8 bases. This CDR3 region has 14 residues. The germline V gene encodes CDR1 SGHRS and CDR2 YFSETQ. V was pared by 4 bases and J by 4 bases, with 5 bases of the junction left unmatched.

The rearrangement joins TRBV15 to TRBJ2-3, with D possibly being TRBD2 (5 bases). V was shortened by 4 bases and J by 6 bases, with 20 bases between the two germline ends. CDR3 size: 16 residues. Germline CDR1 LNHNV, CDR2 YYDKDF (reference sequence). CDR3 nucleotide sequence: TGTGCCACCAGCAAAAACCGCCCCTTCTCGGGGGATACGCAGTATTTT. As protein: CATSKNRPFSGDTQYF. The whole variable domain, remainder taken from reference TRBV15 and TRBJ2-3, is DAMVIQNPRYQVTQFGKPVTLSCSQTLNHNVMYWYQQKSSQAPKLLFHYYDKDFNNEADTPDNFQSRRPNTSFCFLDIRSPGLGDTAMYLCATSKNRPFSGDTQYFGPGTRLTVL.

The chain combines TRBV10-3 with TRBJ2-2; TRBD1 agrees at 11 bases. With 11 bases clipped from V and 6 bases from J, the junction kept 14 bases outside the gene matches. CDR1 is ENHRY, CDR2 SYGVKD, per germline. The CDR3 extends over 16 amino acids. The CDR3 coding sequence is TGTGCCTCCAGAACGGGACAGGGGGACGTCGCCGGGGAGCTGTTTTTT. Translation: CASRTGQGDVAGELFF.

V usage is TRBV27 and J usage is TRBJ2-5; unclear D gene. Germline CDR1 is MNHEY and CDR2 is SMNVEV (reference sequence). This CDR3 is 14 amino acids long. Trimming took 4 bases from V and 1 from J, leaving 10 bases between them. CDR3 nucleotide sequence: TGTGCCAGCAGTTCCTTAATCCTCCAAGAGACCCAGTACTTC. Protein product: CASSSLILQETQYF.

This chain uses TRBV7-9 with TRBJ1-2; 9 bases agree with TRBD1. Germline V gene lookup returns CDR1 SEHNR and CDR2 FQNEAQ (reference sequence). The junction had 5 bases not matched to a gene; V was cut back by 1 base and J by 5 bases. The CDR3 totals 15 residues. The CDR3 sequence: CASSLVGQGSYGYTF. The CDR3 nucleotides read TGTGCCAGCAGCTTAGTGGGACAGGGAAGTTATGGCTACACCTTC.

This clone has just one count. This chain joins TRBV11-2 and TRBJ2-2, with a tentative D call TRBD1 (5 bases). Trimming shortened V by 6 bases and J by 6 bases, and 11 bases separated the two germline ends. The CDR3 runs to 13 residues. Germline V gene sequence: CDR1 SGHAT, CDR2 FQNNGV. The CDR3 DNA follows: TGTGCCAGCAGGTTCAGGGTTGCCGGGGAGCTGTTTTTT. Translating gives CASRFRVAGELFF.

V gene TRBV18 combines with J gene TRBJ2-5, with TRBD1 identical over 7 bases. Germline loops: CDR1 KGHSH, CDR2 LQKENI. CDR3 length: 14 residues. V lost 4 bases to trimming and J lost 1 base; unmatched junction nucleotides: 3. The CDR3 sequence: CASSLRDSQETQYF. CDR3 bases: TGTGCCAGCTCACTACGGGACAGCCAAGAGACCCAGTACTTC.

Notes on this clone: Additional DNA sequences in this sample encode the identical CDR3. The chain links TRBV5-1 to TRBJ1-1; D is ambiguous. V was pared by 0 bases and J by 0 bases, with 3 bases between. The CDR3 has 13 amino acids. Germline lookup yields CDR1 SGHRS and CDR2 YFSETQ. CDR3 loop: CASSLGVNTEAFF. As DNA, the CDR3 is TGCGCCAGCAGCTTGGGAGTGAACACTGAAGCTTTCTTT.

J is TRBJ2-3 and V is TRBV6-5; D may be TRBD2 (5 bases). This CDR3 spans 12 amino acids. Trimming took off 7 bases at V and 3 bases at J, with 8 bases between the two ends. Germline loops: CDR1 MNHEY, CDR2 SVGAGI. The CDR3 protein is CASTLATDTQYF. The CDR3 bases are TGTGCCAGCACGTTAGCGACAGATACGCAGTATTTT.

This rearrangement joins TRBV10-3 to TRBJ2-7, with TRBD1 identical over 9 bases. Losses at the gene ends were 8 bases for V and 5 bases for J; bases not matched to a gene: 10. Germline V lookup: CDR1 ENHRY, CDR2 SYGVKD. This CDR3 is 14 amino acids long. The CDR3: CAIAGTGRVDEQYF. CDR3 nucleotide sequence: TGTGCCATCGCAGGGACAGGGCGGGTCGACGAGCAGTACTTC.

The rearrangement joins TRBV6-1 to TRBJ1-2; D call uncertain. The germline V gene has CDR1 MNHNS and CDR2 SASEGT. V lost 2 bases and J 6 bases, leaving 10 bases between the germline ends. The CDR3 extends over 13 amino acids. Here the CDR3 reads CASSESRFDGYTF. CDR3 coding DNA: TGTGCCAGCAGTGAAAGCAGGTTCGATGGCTACACCTTC.

V gene TRBV4-1 combines with J gene TRBJ2-1; 9 bases are shared with TRBD2. Germline V gives CDR1 MGHRA, CDR2 YSYEKL. This CDR3 has 18 residues. The trim removed 0 bases at V and 3 bases at J, leaving 9 bases unmatched. CDR3 sequence reads: CASSQDDLLRGGYNEQFF. CDR3 nucleotide sequence: TGCGCCAGCAGCCAAGATGATCTCCTGCGGGGGGGCTACAATGAGCAGTTCTTC.

The CDR3 DNA reads TGTGCCAGCAGCCAGACAGCTAATCAGCCCCAGCATTTT. Translating gives CASSQTANQPQHF. The J gene is TRBJ1-5, the V gene TRBV6-2 or TRBV6-3, with TRBD1 as a possible D gene (5 bases). With 6 bases removed from V and 4 bases from J, the gap between germline ends came to 10 bases. Germline CDR1 reads MNHEY; CDR2 reads SVGEGT. This CDR3 comprises 13 residues.

The chain uses TRBV30 and TRBJ2-6; D is uncertain. Germline V gene lookup returns CDR1 GTSNPN and CDR2 SVGIG (reference sequence). This CDR3 region has 15 residues. The V end was cut by 4 bases, the J end by 4 bases, with 14 bases between. The CDR3 loop reads CAWKHPMEGANVLTF. The DNA of the CDR3 is TGTGCCTGGAAACACCCTATGGAGGGGGCCAACGTCCTGACTTTC.

This chain connects TRBV6-5 to TRBJ2-7; D might be TRBD1 (7 bases). Trimming pared 6 bases from V and 5 bases from J, leaving 20 bases between. Germline V gene data show CDR1 as MNHEY and CDR2 as SVGAGI. The CDR3 spans 15 residues. The CDR3 is CASSLDGVRGDEQYF. The CDR3 DNA follows: TGTGCCAGCAGCCTGGACGGGGTCAGGGGGGACGAGCAGTACTTC.

This clone is a singleton in its sample. The V gene is TRBV9, the J gene TRBJ1-3; TRBD1 matches at 9 bases. Per germline, CDR1 SGDLS and CDR2 YYNGEE. This CDR3 is 14 amino acids long. Trimming cost V 4 bases and J 4 bases; bases outside gene matches: 3. CDR3 coding DNA: TGTGCCAGCAGCCCCGGGACAGGGGGAAACACCATATATTTT. Encoded protein: CASSPGTGGNTIYF.

This chain joins TRBV6-5 and TRBJ2-5, with a tentative D call TRBD1 (5 bases). The CDR3 runs to 15 residues. Trimming pared 6 bases from V and 2 bases from J, leaving 16 bases between. The germline V gene has CDR1 MNHEY and CDR2 SVGAGI. Here the CDR3 reads CASRAGQEPQETQYF. The CDR3 region has the DNA TGTGCCAGCAGGGCCGGACAAGAACCTCAAGAGACCCAGTACTTC.

The V gene is TRBV5-1, the J gene TRBJ2-7, with TRBD1 identical over 8 bases. Germline-derived CDR1 and CDR2 are SGHRS and YFSETQ. The V and J ends lost 3 bases and 6 bases, in that order; junction bases with no gene match: 5. The CDR3 consists of 13 residues. CDR3 region: CASSSVDRGEQYF. The CDR3 coding sequence is TGCGCCAGCAGCTCGGTCGACAGGGGCGAGCAGTACTTC.

This chain links TRBV11-3 with TRBJ2-2; 7 positions agree with TRBD1. Germline V gene sequence: CDR1 SGHNT, CDR2 YENEEA. The trim removed 4 bases at V and 6 bases at J, leaving 8 bases unmatched. The CDR3 has 15 residues. The DNA of the CDR3 is TGTGCCAGCAGCTCCCCCGTCCAGGGGGCCGGGGAGCTGTTTTTT. It yields the protein CASSSPVQGAGELFF.

DNA for the CDR3: TGTGCCTGGAACGGACAGGGCCGCTACGAGCAGTACTTC. Translated, it gives CAWNGQGRYEQYF. The chain joins TRBV30 to TRBJ2-7; TRBD1 matches at 8 bases. V dropped 4 bases and J dropped 3; count of bases not matched to a gene: 5. This CDR3 region has 13 residues. Germline CDR1 is GTSNPN and CDR2 is SVGIG (reference sequence).

The rearrangement links TRBV2 to TRBJ2-2, with a weak D call TRBD1 (5 bases). The germline V gene has CDR1 SNHLY and CDR2 FYNNEI. Trimming cost V 6 bases and J 1 base, with 6 bases left between them. CDR3 size: 13 residues. CDR3 sequence reads: CASSGQNTGELFF. For the CDR3, the DNA is TGTGCCAGCAGCGGACAGAACACCGGGGAGCTGTTTTTT. Based on the CDR3 plus reference TRBV2 and TRBJ2-2, the full variable domain is EPEVTQTPSHQVTQMGQEVILRCVPISNHLYFYWYRQILGQKVEFLVSFYNNEISEKSEIFDDQFSVERPDGSNFTLKIRSTKLEDSAMYFCASSGQNTGELFFGEGSRLTVL.

The chain links TRBV24-1 to TRBJ1-2; D is possibly TRBD1 (6 bases). This CDR3 contains 17 residues. The germline V and J ends were trimmed by 4 bases and 2 bases, with 19 bases remaining between them. In germline, CDR1 is KGHDR, CDR2 SFDVKD. The CDR3: CATSDQGGGTPNYGYTF. The CDR3 DNA follows: TGTGCCACCAGTGACCAAGGGGGGGGCACGCCCAACTATGGCTACACCTTC.

J is TRBJ2-1 and V is TRBV6-1; TRBD2 matches 7 bases. J was trimmed by 3 bases and V by 3 bases; bases with no gene match: 2. Germline assignment: CDR1 MNHNS and CDR2 SASEGT. This CDR3 has 14 amino acids. The CDR3 reads CASSDRDYYNEQFF. The DNA for the CDR3 is TGTGCCAGCAGTGACAGGGACTACTACAATGAGCAGTTCTTC.

This chain links TRBV7-2 with TRBJ2-7; tentative D call: TRBD1 (6 bases). The CDR3 extends over 12 amino acids. Germline V lookup: CDR1 SGHTA, CDR2 FQGNSA. V was trimmed by 3 bases and J by 4 bases, leaving 7 bases between them. CDR3 coding DNA: TGTGCCAGCAGCTTCGACAGGTACGAGCAGTACTTC. It yields the protein CASSFDRYEQYF.

The gene calls are TRBV6-5 and TRBJ2-3, with TRBD2 matching 8 bases. J gave up 8 bases and V 5 bases, and 9 bases lay outside the gene matches. Per germline, CDR1 MNHEY and CDR2 SVGAGI. This CDR3 region has 14 residues. The CDR3: CASSPNGGAVTQYF. CDR3 in DNA: TGTGCCAGCAGTCCGAACGGGGGGGCGGTTACGCAGTATTTT.

V is TRBV4-1 and J is TRBJ2-5, with TRBD2 matching 12 bases. Looked up from germline, CDR1 is MGHRA and CDR2 is YSYEKL. There are 16 residues in the CDR3. The V gene end was trimmed by 0 bases and the J gene end by 5 bases; junction bases not matched to a gene: 4. The CDR3 sequence is CASSQEGLAGGETQYF. DNA for the CDR3: TGCGCCAGCAGCCAAGAAGGGCTAGCGGGGGGGGAGACCCAGTACTTC.

This rearrangement joins TRBV7-8 to TRBJ1-2; TRBD1 matches at 8 bases. With V trimmed by 5 bases and J by 2 bases, 4 bases remained unmatched. The germline V gene encodes CDR1 SGHVS and CDR2 FQNEAQ. The CDR3 has 14 amino acids. CDR3 sequence: CASSPRQGNYGYTF. The DNA of the CDR3 is TGTGCCAGCAGCCCTCGACAGGGGAACTATGGCTACACCTTC.

The gene calls are TRBV4-1 and TRBJ2-7; TRBD1 matches at 8 bases. V trimming: 1 base; J trimming: 6 bases; junction bases outside the gene matches: 11. The CDR3 has 16 residues. Germline V gives CDR1 MGHRA, CDR2 YSYEKL. The chain's CDR3 is CASSQGFARGPREQYF. CDR3 bases: TGCGCCAGCAGCCAAGGTTTCGCCAGGGGGCCTCGCGAGCAGTACTTC.

In this sample, this clone turned up a few times. This sequence joins TRBV2 and TRBJ1-4, with a tentative D call TRBD1 (6 bases). Looked up from germline, CDR1 is SNHLY and CDR2 is FYNNEI. Trimming took 6 bases from V and 0 from J, leaving 11 bases between them. The CDR3 runs 15 residues. CDR3 sequence reads: CASRPRTATNEKLFF. CDR3 coding DNA: TGTGCCAGCAGGCCGAGGACAGCAACTAATGAAAAACTGTTTTTT.